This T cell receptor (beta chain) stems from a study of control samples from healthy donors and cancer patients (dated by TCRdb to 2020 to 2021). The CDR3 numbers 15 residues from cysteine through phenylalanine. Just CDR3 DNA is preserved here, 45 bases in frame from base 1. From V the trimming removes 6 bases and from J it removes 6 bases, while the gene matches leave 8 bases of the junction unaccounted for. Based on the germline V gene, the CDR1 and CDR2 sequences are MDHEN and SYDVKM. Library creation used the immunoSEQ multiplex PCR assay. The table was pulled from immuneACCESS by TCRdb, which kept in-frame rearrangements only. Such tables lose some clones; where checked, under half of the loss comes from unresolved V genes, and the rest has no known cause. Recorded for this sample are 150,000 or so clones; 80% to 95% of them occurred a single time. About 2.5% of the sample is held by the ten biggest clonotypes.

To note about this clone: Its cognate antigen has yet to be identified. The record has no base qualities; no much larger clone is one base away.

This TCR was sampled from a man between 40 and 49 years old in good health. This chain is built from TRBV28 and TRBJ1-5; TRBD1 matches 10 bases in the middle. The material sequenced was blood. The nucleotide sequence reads TGTGCCAGCAGACCGGGACAGGGGATTAGTCAGCCCCAGCATTTT. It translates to CASRPGQGISQPQHF.